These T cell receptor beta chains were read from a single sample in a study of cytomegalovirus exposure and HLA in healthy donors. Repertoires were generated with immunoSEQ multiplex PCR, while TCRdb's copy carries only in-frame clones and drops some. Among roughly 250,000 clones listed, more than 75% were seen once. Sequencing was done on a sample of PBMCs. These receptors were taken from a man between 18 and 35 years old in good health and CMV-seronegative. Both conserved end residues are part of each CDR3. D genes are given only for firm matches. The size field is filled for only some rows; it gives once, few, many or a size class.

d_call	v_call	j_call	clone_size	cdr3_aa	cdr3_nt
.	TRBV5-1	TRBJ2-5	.	CASSLEGETQYF	TGCGCCAGCAGCTTAGAGGGCGAGACCCAGTACTTC
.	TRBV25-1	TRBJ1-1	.	CATEEEQGRGNTEAFF	TGTGCCACCGAGGAGGAACAGGGTCGGGGGAACACTGAAGCTTTCTTT
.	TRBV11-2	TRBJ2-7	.	CASSLAGTPEQYF	TGTGCCAGCAGCCTCGCCGGGACACCCGAGCAGTACTTC
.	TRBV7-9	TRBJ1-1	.	CASSFYSTEAFF	TGTGCCAGCAGCTTCTATTCCACTGAAGCTTTCTTT
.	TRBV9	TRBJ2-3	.	CASSLSGEPSTDTQYF	TGTGCCAGCAGCCTCAGCGGTGAGCCTAGCACAGATACGCAGTATTTT
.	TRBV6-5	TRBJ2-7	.	CASSPGTHSYEQYF	TGTGCCAGCAGTCCCGGGACACACTCCTACGAGCAGTACTTC
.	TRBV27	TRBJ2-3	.	CASSPYSTDTQYF	TGTGCCAGCAGCCCCTACTCCACAGATACGCAGTATTTT
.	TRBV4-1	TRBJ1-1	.	CASSPRGDFRLIEAFF	TGCGCCAGCAGCCCCCGGGGGGACTTTAGGCTGATTGAAGCTTTCTTT
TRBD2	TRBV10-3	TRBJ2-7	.	CAISEKAGGSYEQYF	TGTGCCATCAGTGAAAAAGCGGGAGGGTCCTACGAGCAGTACTTC
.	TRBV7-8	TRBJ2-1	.	CASSLGGPGAYNEQFF	TGTGCCAGCAGCTTAGGAGGCCCGGGGGCCTACAATGAGCAGTTCTTC
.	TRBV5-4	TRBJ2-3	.	CASSLGGRLGTDTQYF	TGTGCCAGCAGCTTGGGAGGGCGGCTAGGCACAGATACGCAGTATTTT
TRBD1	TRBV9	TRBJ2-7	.	CASSVAGDRVHEQYF	TGTGCCAGCAGCGTAGCTGGGGACAGGGTCCACGAGCAGTACTTC
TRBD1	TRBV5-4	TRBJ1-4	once	CASTDRGNEKLFF	TGTGCCAGCACGGACAGGGGGAATGAAAAACTGTTTTTT
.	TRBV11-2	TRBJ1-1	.	CASSLDPGGAEAFF	TGTGCCAGCAGCTTAGACCCAGGAGGCGCTGAAGCTTTCTTT
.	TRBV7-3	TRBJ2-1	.	CASSSAAHYNEQFF	TGTGCCAGCAGCTCGGCGGCCCATTACAATGAGCAGTTCTTC
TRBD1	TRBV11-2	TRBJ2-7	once	CASSTYRGYNNEQYF	TGTGCCAGCAGTACATACAGGGGATATAACAACGAGCAGTACTTC
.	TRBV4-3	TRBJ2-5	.	CASSQDSSGRETQYF	TGCGCCAGCAGCCAAGACTCGTCGGGGAGGGAGACCCAGTACTTC
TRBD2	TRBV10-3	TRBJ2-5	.	CAISGLAGGQETQYF	TGTGCCATCAGCGGACTAGCGGGGGGCCAAGAGACCCAGTACTTC
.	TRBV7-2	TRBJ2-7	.	CASSLREGSYEQYF	TGTGCCAGCAGCTTAAGAGAGGGCTCCTACGAGCAGTACTTC
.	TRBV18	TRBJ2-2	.	CASSPFLGATAGELFF	TGTGCCAGCTCACCATTTTTGGGGGCCACTGCCGGGGAGCTGTTTTTT
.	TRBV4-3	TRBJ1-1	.	CASSQDEGEGTEAFF	TGCGCCAGCAGCCAAGATGAGGGGGAAGGAACTGAAGCTTTCTTT
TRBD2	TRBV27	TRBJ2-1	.	CASKEPGLAGPEQFF	TGTGCCAGCAAGGAACCGGGACTAGCGGGACCGGAGCAGTTCTTC
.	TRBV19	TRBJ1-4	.	CASTGTKLFF	TGTGCCAGTACAGGAACAAAACTGTTTTTT
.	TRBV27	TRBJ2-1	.	CASSLFGSTVVPTEQFF	TGTGCCAGCAGTTTATTTGGGTCGACAGTAGTACCAACTGAGCAGTTCTTC
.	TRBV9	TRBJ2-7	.	CASSVISYEQYF	TGTGCCAGCAGCGTCATCAGCTACGAGCAGTACTTC
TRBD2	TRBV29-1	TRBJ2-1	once	CSVSPGLAGGRYNEQFF	TGCAGCGTTTCACCGGGACTAGCGGGGGGACGCTACAATGAGCAGTTCTTC
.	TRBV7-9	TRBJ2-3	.	CASSSPLVSSTDTQYF	TGTGCCAGCAGCTCCCCGCTAGTATCTAGCACAGATACGCAGTATTTT
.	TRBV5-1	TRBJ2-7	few	CASSYFSGAYEQYF	TGCGCCAGCAGCTATTTTTCCGGGGCCTACGAGCAGTACTTC
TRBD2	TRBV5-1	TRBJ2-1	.	CASSLVGTSGGAYNEQFF	TGCGCCAGCAGCTTGGTCGGGACTAGCGGGGGCGCCTACAATGAGCAGTTCTTC
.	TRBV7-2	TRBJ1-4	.	CASSLGRQGNEKLFF	TGTGCCAGCAGCTTAGGACGTCAGGGGAACGAAAAACTGTTTTTT
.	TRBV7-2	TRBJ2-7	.	CASSSGAHEQYF	TGTGCCAGCAGCTCAGGGGCCCACGAGCAGTACTTC
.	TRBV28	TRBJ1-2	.	CATRGNIYGYTF	TGTGCCACACGCGGCAATATCTATGGCTACACCTTC
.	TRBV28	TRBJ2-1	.	CASSFQYNEQFF	TGTGCCAGCAGTTTCCAGTACAATGAGCAGTTCTTC
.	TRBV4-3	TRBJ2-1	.	CASTSQAGNEQFF	TGCGCCAGCACCTCTCAGGCGGGCAATGAGCAGTTCTTC
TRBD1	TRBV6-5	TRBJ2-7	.	CASRTDRASSYEQYF	TGTGCCAGCAGAACGGACAGGGCGAGCTCCTACGAGCAGTACTTC
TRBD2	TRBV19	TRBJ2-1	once	CASSITSGSNEQFF	TGTGCCAGTAGTATAACTAGCGGGAGCAATGAGCAGTTCTTC
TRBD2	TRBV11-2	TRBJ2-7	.	CASSLREAYEQYF	TGTGCCAGCAGCCTACGGGAGGCCTACGAGCAGTACTTC
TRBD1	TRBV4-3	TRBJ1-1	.	CASSQERTGINTEAFF	TGCGCCAGCAGCCAAGAAAGGACAGGGATTAACACTGAAGCTTTCTTT
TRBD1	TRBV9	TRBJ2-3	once	CASSLGQRADTQYF	TGTGCCAGCAGCCTGGGACAGAGGGCAGATACGCAGTATTTT
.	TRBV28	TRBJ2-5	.	CASSLSPGRGETQYF	TGTGCCAGCAGTTTATCGCCAGGGCGGGGAGAGACCCAGTACTTC
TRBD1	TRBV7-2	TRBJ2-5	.	CASSLGQPQETQYF	TGTGCCAGCAGCTTGGGACAGCCCCAAGAGACCCAGTACTTC
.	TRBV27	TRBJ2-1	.	CASSLSNSYNEQFF	TGTGCCAGCAGTTTATCGAACAGCTACAATGAGCAGTTCTTC
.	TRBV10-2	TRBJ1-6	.	CASQAMTEPSPLHF	TGCGCCAGTCAGGCAATGACAGAACCTTCACCCCTCCACTTT
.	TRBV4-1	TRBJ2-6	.	CASSQDQLGASSGANVLTF	TGCGCCAGCAGCCAAGATCAGTTAGGGGCCAGCTCTGGGGCCAACGTCCTGACTTTC
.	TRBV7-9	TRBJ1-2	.	CASSLGDYGGYTF	TGTGCCAGCAGCTTAGGAGATTACGGTGGCTACACCTTC
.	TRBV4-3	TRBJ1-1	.	CASSQGMGADTEAFF	TGCGCCAGCAGCCAAGGAATGGGGGCGGACACTGAAGCTTTCTTT
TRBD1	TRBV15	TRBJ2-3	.	CATSRTGTGTDTQYF	TGTGCCACCAGCAGAACCGGGACAGGAACAGATACGCAGTATTTT
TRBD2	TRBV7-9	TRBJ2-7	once	CASSLDASGRALYF	TGTGCCAGCAGCTTAGACGCTAGCGGGAGGGCTTTGTACTTC
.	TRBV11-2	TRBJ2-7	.	CASSLADRGYEQYF	TGTGCCAGCAGCTTAGCGGACCGGGGCTACGAGCAGTACTTC
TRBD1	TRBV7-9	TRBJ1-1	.	CASIPDRGRKRPEAFF	TGTGCCAGCATCCCGGACAGGGGGCGCAAACGCCCTGAAGCTTTCTTT
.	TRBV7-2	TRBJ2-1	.	CASSLVGGNLYNEQFF	TGTGCCAGCAGCTTAGTCGGGGGAAACCTTTACAATGAGCAGTTCTTC
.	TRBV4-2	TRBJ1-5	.	CASSQDPGRYQPQHF	TGTGCCAGCAGCCAAGATCCAGGGCGGTACCAGCCCCAGCATTTT
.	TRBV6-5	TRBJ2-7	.	CASSYSPGFTEQYF	TGTGCCAGCAGTTATTCCCCAGGTTTTACCGAGCAGTACTTC
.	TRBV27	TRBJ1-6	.	CASSQRQNSPLHF	TGTGCCAGCAGTCAACGACAGAATTCACCCCTCCACTTT